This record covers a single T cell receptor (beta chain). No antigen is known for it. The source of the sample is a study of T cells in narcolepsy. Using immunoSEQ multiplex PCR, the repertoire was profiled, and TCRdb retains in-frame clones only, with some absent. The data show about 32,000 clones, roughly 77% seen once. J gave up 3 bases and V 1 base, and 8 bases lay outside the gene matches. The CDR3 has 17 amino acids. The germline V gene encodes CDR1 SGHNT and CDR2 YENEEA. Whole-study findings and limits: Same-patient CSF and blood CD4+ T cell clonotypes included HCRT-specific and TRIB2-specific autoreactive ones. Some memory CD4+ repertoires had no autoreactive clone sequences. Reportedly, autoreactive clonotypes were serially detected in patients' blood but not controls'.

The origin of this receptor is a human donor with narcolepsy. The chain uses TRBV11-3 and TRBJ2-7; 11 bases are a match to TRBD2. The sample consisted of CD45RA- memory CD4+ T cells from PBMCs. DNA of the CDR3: TGTGCCAGCAGCTTAGGGACCATAGCGGGAGGGCTCTACGAGCAGTACTTC. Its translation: CASSLGTIAGGLYEQYF.